This T cell receptor beta chain was sequenced in a study of CD8 T cells in ankylosing spondylitis. Findings of the study overall: Within ankylosing spondylitis blood, a TCR beta motif made up of fewer than ten highly homologous variants appeared to be characteristic.

One entry per CDR3 protein results from TCRdb running MiXCR on the 5' RACE reads. The sample records approximately 350,000 distinct CDR3 sequences, roughly 20% being singletons. A few counts support this clonotype. Its antigen is unidentified. Sequenced input: blood, either unsorted or a sorted T cell fraction (not recorded which). The TCR was taken from a male donor with ankylosing spondylitis or in good health (not recorded which).

This CDR3 is CASSYLSGGLRTGELFF. In DNA form, the CDR3 reads TGTGCCAGCAGTTACTTATCAGGGGGCTTGAGAACCGGGGAGCTGTTTTTT. The rearrangement joins TRBV6-5 to TRBJ2-2; 8 positions match TRBD1. V trimming: 1 base; J trimming: 5 bases; junction bases outside the gene matches: 9. Germline V lookup: CDR1 MNHEY, CDR2 SVGAGI. The CDR3 contains 17 residues.